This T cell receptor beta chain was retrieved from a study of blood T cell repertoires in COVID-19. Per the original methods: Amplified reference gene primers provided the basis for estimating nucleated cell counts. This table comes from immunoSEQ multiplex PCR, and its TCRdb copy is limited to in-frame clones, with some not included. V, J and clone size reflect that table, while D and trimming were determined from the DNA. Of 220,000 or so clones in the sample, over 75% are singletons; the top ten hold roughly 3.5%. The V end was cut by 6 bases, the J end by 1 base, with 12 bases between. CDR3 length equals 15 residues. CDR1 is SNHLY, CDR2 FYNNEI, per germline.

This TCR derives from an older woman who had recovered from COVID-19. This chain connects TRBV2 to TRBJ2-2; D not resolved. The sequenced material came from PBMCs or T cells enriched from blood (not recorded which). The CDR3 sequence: CASSLGWMNTGELFF. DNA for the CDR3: TGTGCCAGCAGCCTAGGTTGGATGAACACCGGGGAGCTGTTTTTT. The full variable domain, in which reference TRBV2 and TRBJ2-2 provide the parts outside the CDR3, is EPEVTQTPSHQVTQMGQEVILRCVPISNHLYFYWYRQILGQKVEFLVSFYNNEISEKSEIFDDQFSVERPDGSNFTLKIRSTKLEDSAMYFCASSLGWMNTGELFFGEGSRLTVL.